One T cell receptor beta chain is described in this entry. Its target antigen remains unknown. Within one base of it there is no much larger clone, and no base qualities were kept. Preparation of the library involved the immunoSEQ multiplex PCR assay. TCRdb obtained this table from immuneACCESS and retained in-frame rearrangements with V and J assigned. These tables miss some clones; where compared with another copy, unresolved V genes account for less than half of the shortfall, and the remainder is unexplained. Here the sample has about 53,000 clones; more than 90% occur a single time. Jointly, the top ten make up approximately 3.5% of the sample. The junction shows trimming of 3 bases on V and 7 bases on J, and the gene matches do not reach 12 bases of it. The germline V gene sets CDR1 to SGHDT and CDR2 to YYEEEE. There are 17 amino acids in the CDR3, from cysteine to phenylalanine inclusive. The DNA shown is the 51-base CDR3, in frame from base 1.

Repertoires were sampled multiple times during chemoradiotherapy, which allowed clonal expansion in the tumor microenvironment to be followed. The data are from a study of chemoradiotherapy in HPV16-positive cancers (dated by TCRdb to the early 2020s). Some background on the complete study: Candidate HPV-specific T-cell clones and common TCR motifs were defined by functional T-cell assays performed on cells from two HPV16-positive patients. Next, the candidate HPV-specific TCRs and motifs were followed in TCR repertoires from more than 70 patients with HPV-related cancers. Whether T-cell immunity against the HPV oncoproteins E6 and E7 changes during chemoradiotherapy and whether survival is affected by this immunity were examined in the study. Points the paper makes about the study in general: Improved recurrence-free survival in HPV16-positive patients was associated with expansion of HPV-responsive T cells during chemoradiotherapy. The survival association was reported for HPV16-positive patients, and the functional definition of HPV-specific T cells was derived from only two HPV16-positive patients. Expansion of candidate HPV-specific clones and E7-related TCR motifs was observed in the tumor microenvironment during treatment, whereas no such expansion was observed for non-HPV-specific T cells.

This receptor was taken from a human donor with HPV-associated anogenital cancer. The V gene is TRBV5-6 and the J gene is TRBJ2-1; a stretch of 11 junction bases matches TRBD2. This material consisted of blood, taken from a patient who underwent chemoradiotherapy. The DNA sequence follows: TGTGCCAGCAGCTCTGGACTAGCGGGTCGACACAGGAATGAGCAGTTCTTC. The encoded protein is CASSSGLAGRHRNEQFF.